This entry lists 22 T cell receptor beta chains sequenced from one sample in a study of human T cells and chemical hapten exposure. Time point meaning: patch test 1, 2 weeks after DPC sensitization. Specified treatment: therapeutic diphenylcyclopropenone sensitization with weekly scalp DPC. Using its own MiXCR run on the RACE reads, TCRdb lists one record per CDR3 protein. Among some 120,000 distinct CDR3 sequences listed, about 12% were seen once. The material was whole blood, obtained in connection with sensitization to the hapten diphenylcyclopropenone (DPC). Receptors were obtained from a woman in her fifties or sixties with alopecia areata. Some clones in this sample may be carry-over from other donors' samples.

This clonotype was seen a handful of times. The rearrangement uses TRBV14 and TRBJ1-6; D is uncertain. CDR3 length equals 14 residues. V gave up 0 bases and J gave up 6 bases, with 6 bases separating them. From germline, CDR1 is SGHDN and CDR2 FVKESK. The CDR3 region has the DNA TGTGCCAGCAGCCAAGATTTAAGTAATTCACCCCTCCACTTT. Encoded protein: CASSQDLSNSPLHF.

This clonotype was observed many times. This sequence joins TRBV13 and TRBJ1-6, with a weak D call TRBD1 (5 bases). The germline gives CDR1 PRHDT, CDR2 FYEKMQ (reference sequence). V was pared by 6 bases and J by 0 bases, with 9 bases between. This CDR3 comprises 15 residues. The DNA of the CDR3 is TGTGCCAGCAGGATTCAGGGCTCCTATAATTCACCCCTCCACTTT. Encoded protein: CASRIQGSYNSPLHF.

This clonotype was seen a handful of times. This chain links TRBV11-2 with TRBJ2-5; the D is unclear. The germline V gene has CDR1 SGHAT and CDR2 FQNNGV. The length of the CDR3 is 14 residues. The V end lost 1 base, the J end lost 2 bases, and 8 bases lay between the germline ends. CDR3 region: CASSLVMTQETQYF. CDR3 sequence (DNA): TGTGCCAGCAGCTTAGTGATGACTCAAGAGACCCAGTACTTC.

Turning to this clonotype: A junction end diverges from the germline sequence, so it may reflect a read error. This chain connects TRBV29-1 to TRBJ2-1; D gene unclear. The germline V gene has CDR1 SQVTM and CDR2 ANQGSEA. The CDR3 is made up of 12 amino acids. The CDR3 nucleotides are TGCAGCGTTGTCCCCAGCGCCAATGTGCAGTTCTTC. This encodes CSVVPSANVQFF.

The genes are TRBV12-3 or TRBV12-4 and TRBJ2-7, with 11 bases lining up with TRBD2. This CDR3 spans 22 amino acids. With 1 base clipped from V and 2 bases from J, the junction kept 22 bases outside the gene matches. DNA for the CDR3: TGTGCCAGCAGTTTAGGCAGGCAGGGAAAACTAGCGGGAGACAGTACCCCCTACGAGCAGTACTTC. It yields the protein CASSLGRQGKLAGDSTPYEQYF.

Many counts were recorded for this clonotype. The chain joins TRBV6-5 to TRBJ2-2; no definite D call. With 1 base removed from V and 2 bases from J, the gap between germline ends came to 8 bases. This CDR3 is built from 15 residues. Germline V gives CDR1 MNHEY, CDR2 SVGAGI. CDR3 nucleotides: TGTGCCAGCAGTTACTACGGACCCAACACCGGGGAGCTGTTTTTT. It yields the protein CASSYYGPNTGELFF.

The sample holds many counts of this clonotype. The chain has TRBV7-6 and TRBJ2-1; D remains ambiguous. The CDR3 sequence is 13 residues long. CDR1 is SGHVS and CDR2 is FNYEAQ in the germline V gene. V gave up 5 bases and J gave up 1 base, with 6 bases separating them. The CDR3 reads CASSPQSYNEQFF. The CDR3 nucleotides are TGTGCCAGCAGCCCCCAGTCCTACAATGAGCAGTTCTTC.

This clonotype appeared many times. The chain links TRBV20-1 to TRBJ1-5; the D is unclear. Per germline, CDR1 DFQATT and CDR2 SNEGSKA (reference sequence). V was pared by 6 bases and J by 0 bases, with 12 bases between. CDR3 length: 14 residues. The CDR3 protein is CSARSFDSNQPQHF. CDR3 in DNA: TGCAGTGCCAGATCCTTTGATAGCAATCAGCCCCAGCATTTT.

This clonotype was picked up a small number of times. The chain carries TRBV12-3 or TRBV12-4 and TRBJ2-7; 16 bases fit TRBD2. The V segment lost 5 bases and the J segment 6 bases; nucleotides outside the gene matches: 10. The CDR3 runs 17 residues. The CDR3 reads CASSEGLAGGPVGEQYF. In DNA form, the CDR3 reads TGTGCCAGCAGTGAGGGACTAGCGGGGGGGCCGGTTGGCGAGCAGTACTTC.

The rearrangement uses TRBV2 and TRBJ1-1, with D possibly matching TRBD1 (6 bases). The CDR3 is 13 residues long. With 4 bases removed from V and 3 bases from J, the gap between germline ends came to 9 bases. Germline loops: CDR1 SNHLY, CDR2 FYNNEI. The CDR3 here is CASSVQGYTEAFF. In DNA, the CDR3 is TGTGCCAGCAGTGTTCAGGGGTACACTGAAGCTTTCTTT. Full variable domain (outside the CDR3, taken from reference TRBV2 and TRBJ1-1): EPEVTQTPSHQVTQMGQEVILRCVPISNHLYFYWYRQILGQKVEFLVSFYNNEISEKSEIFDDQFSVERPDGSNFTLKIRSTKLEDSAMYFCASSVQGYTEAFFGQGTRLTVV.

The rearrangement links TRBV20-1 to TRBJ1-5; no clear D gene. CDR1 DFQATT and CDR2 SNEGSKA come from the germline V gene (reference sequence). This CDR3 spans 14 amino acids. Trimming left V 3 bases short and J 0 bases short, with 9 bases between. The CDR3 region has the DNA TGCAGTGCTAGGGCGCAGAATAGCAATCAGCCCCAGCATTTT. This sequence encodes CSARAQNSNQPQHF.

The genes are TRBV7-8 and TRBJ2-2; a weak D match, TRBD2 (5 bases). This CDR3 has 16 residues. Trimming stripped 2 bases from V and 5 bases from J, with 15 bases between. Germline V gene sequence: CDR1 SGHVS, CDR2 FQNEAQ. The CDR3 reads CASSLFEGTRTGELFF. CDR3 in DNA: TGTGCCAGCAGCTTATTCGAGGGTACCCGGACCGGGGAGCTGTTTTTT.

This clonotype was picked up many times. This chain links TRBV11-2 with TRBJ2-3; D is unclear. V was pared by 2 bases and J by 5 bases, with 11 bases between. The CDR3 consists of 14 residues. CDR1 SGHAT and CDR2 FQNNGV come from the germline V gene. CDR3 region: CASSLYGSKDTQYF. The CDR3 DNA reads TGTGCCAGCAGCTTATACGGATCTAAAGATACGCAGTATTTT.

This clonotype was recorded a few times. This sequence joins TRBV29-1 and TRBJ1-3, with D uncertain. The V gene's germline CDR1 is SQVTM and CDR2 ANQGSEA. V was shortened by 6 bases and J by 4 bases, with 7 bases between the two germline ends. The CDR3 is made up of 11 amino acids. The CDR3 bases are TGCAGCGTCATGCTAGGAAACACCATATATTTT. Its protein is CSVMLGNTIYF.

The genes are TRBV11-2 and TRBJ2-5; D uncertain. The V end was cut by 1 base, the J end by 1 base, with 13 bases between. The CDR3 is 16 amino acids. Looked up from germline, CDR1 is SGHAT and CDR2 is FQNNGV. CDR3 DNA: TGTGCCAGCAGCTTAGGTTTAGGCACAACCCAAGAGACCCAGTACTTC. Its protein is CASSLGLGTTQETQYF.

The sample holds a few counts of this clonotype. The J gene is TRBJ2-1, the V gene TRBV6-2 or TRBV6-3; D assignment may be TRBD1 or TRBD2 (5 bases each). The length of the CDR3 is 15 residues. Germline V gene sequence: CDR1 MNHEY, CDR2 SVGEGT. V lost 1 base to trimming and J lost 4 bases, with 11 bases between them. The CDR3 loop reads CASSYYGTAYNEQFF. The CDR3 DNA reads as TGTGCCAGCAGTTACTATGGGACGGCTTACAATGAGCAGTTCTTC.

This clonotype was seen a few times. V is TRBV6-5 and J is TRBJ1-1, with D maybe TRBD1 (5 bases). CDR3 length: 19 amino acids. V shed 2 bases and J shed 1 base, with 23 bases lying between them. From germline, CDR1 is MNHEY and CDR2 SVGAGI. In DNA form, the CDR3 reads TGTGCCAGCAGTTACAAGGCCCGCGCATTCGGGGGATCGAACACTGAAGCTTTCTTT. Translating it yields CASSYKARAFGGSNTEAFF.

The chain couples TRBV10-3 to TRBJ2-5, with a tentative D call TRBD1 (5 bases). V lost 5 bases, J lost 2 bases, and 6 bases lay in between. The length of the CDR3 is 12 residues. CDR1 and CDR2 (germline): ENHRY, SYGVKD. CDR3 protein: CAISKGQETQYF. CDR3 in DNA: TGTGCCATCAGTAAGGGGCAAGAGACCCAGTACTTC.

This clonotype was recorded a few times. The chain has TRBV3-1 and TRBJ2-7, with 16 bases identical to TRBD2. The V gene end was trimmed by 4 bases and the J gene end by 6 bases; junction bases not matched to a gene: 6. This CDR3 region has 16 residues. Germline CDR1 and CDR2: LGHDT and YNNKEL (reference sequence). The CDR3 spells CASSRGLAGGPREQYF. CDR3 sequence (DNA): TGTGCCAGCAGCCGGGGACTAGCGGGAGGGCCTCGCGAGCAGTACTTC.

J is TRBJ1-1 and V is TRBV5-5; weak D call: TRBD1 (6 bases). Trimming removed 2 bases at V and 0 bases at J, with 14 bases between. Germline V lookup: CDR1 SGHKS, CDR2 YYEKEE (reference sequence). CDR3 length: 16 residues. The CDR3 loop is CASSFRSQGMNTEAFF. The CDR3 region has the DNA TGTGCCAGCAGCTTCCGATCACAGGGAATGAACACTGAAGCTTTCTTT.

V and J are TRBV7-2 and TRBJ1-5; TRBD1 is a possible D gene (5 bases). Germline V CDR1 and CDR2: SGHTA, FQGNSA. The CDR3 covers 14 residues. Trimming cost V 3 bases and J 4 bases, with 10 bases left between them. The CDR3 region is CASSFRQTNQPQHF. CDR3 DNA sequence: TGTGCCAGCAGCTTTCGACAGACAAATCAGCCCCAGCATTTT.

In its sample, this clonotype was seen many times. The V and J genes are TRBV20-1 and TRBJ2-2, with no clear D. Between the trimmed V and J ends, which lost 7 bases and 1 base, there was a span of 7 bases. Germline V lookup: CDR1 DFQATT, CDR2 SNEGSKA (reference sequence). CDR3 length: 12 amino acids. CDR3 in amino acids: CSGHKNTGELFF. CDR3 nucleotides: TGCAGTGGACACAAGAACACCGGGGAGCTGTTTTTT.